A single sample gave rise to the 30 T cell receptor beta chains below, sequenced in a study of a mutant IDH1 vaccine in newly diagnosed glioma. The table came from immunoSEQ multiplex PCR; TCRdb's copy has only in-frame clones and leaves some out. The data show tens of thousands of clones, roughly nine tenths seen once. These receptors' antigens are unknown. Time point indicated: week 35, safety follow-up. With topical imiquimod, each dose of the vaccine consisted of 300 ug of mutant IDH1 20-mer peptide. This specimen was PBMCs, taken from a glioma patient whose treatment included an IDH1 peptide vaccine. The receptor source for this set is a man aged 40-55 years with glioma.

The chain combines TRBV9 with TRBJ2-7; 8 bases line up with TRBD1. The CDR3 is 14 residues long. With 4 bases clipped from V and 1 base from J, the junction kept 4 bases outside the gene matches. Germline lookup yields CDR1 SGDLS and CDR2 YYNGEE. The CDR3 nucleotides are TGTGCCAGCAGCAAACGGACAGGGTCCTACGAGCAGTACTTC. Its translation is CASSKRTGSYEQYF.

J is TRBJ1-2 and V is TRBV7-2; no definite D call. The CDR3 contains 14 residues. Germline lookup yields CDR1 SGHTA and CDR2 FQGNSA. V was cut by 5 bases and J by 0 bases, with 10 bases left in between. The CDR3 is CASSPSGANYGYTF. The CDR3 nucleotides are TGTGCCAGCAGCCCAAGCGGGGCTAACTATGGCTACACCTTC.

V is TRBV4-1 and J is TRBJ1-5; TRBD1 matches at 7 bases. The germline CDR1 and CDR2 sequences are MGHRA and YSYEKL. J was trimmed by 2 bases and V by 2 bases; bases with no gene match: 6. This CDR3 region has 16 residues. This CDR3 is CASSQPNRGRNQPQHF. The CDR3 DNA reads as TGCGCCAGCAGCCAACCTAACAGGGGTCGCAATCAGCCCCAGCATTTT.

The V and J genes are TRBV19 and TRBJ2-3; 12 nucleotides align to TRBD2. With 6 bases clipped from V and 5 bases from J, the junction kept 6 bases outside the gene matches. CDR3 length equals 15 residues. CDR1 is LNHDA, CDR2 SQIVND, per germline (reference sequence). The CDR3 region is CASSLAGGGRDTQYF. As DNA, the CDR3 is TGTGCCAGTAGCCTAGCGGGAGGGGGAAGAGATACGCAGTATTTT.

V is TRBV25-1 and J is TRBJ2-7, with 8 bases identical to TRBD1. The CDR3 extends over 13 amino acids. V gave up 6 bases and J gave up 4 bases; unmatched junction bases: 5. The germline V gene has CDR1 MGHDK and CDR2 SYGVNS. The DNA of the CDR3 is TGTGCCAGCAGGTTAACAGGGGGTTACGAGCAGTACTTC. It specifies CASRLTGGYEQYF.

The CDR3 DNA sequence: TGTGCCAGCACCCCCGGGAACACTGAAGCTTTCTTT. Its translation is CASTPGNTEAFF. The chain links TRBV6-6 to TRBJ1-1; D is uncertain. Germline V gene lookup returns CDR1 MNHNY and CDR2 SVGAGI (reference sequence). The CDR3 extends over 12 amino acids. The V gene lost 7 bases and the J gene lost 1 base, with 7 bases spanning the gap.

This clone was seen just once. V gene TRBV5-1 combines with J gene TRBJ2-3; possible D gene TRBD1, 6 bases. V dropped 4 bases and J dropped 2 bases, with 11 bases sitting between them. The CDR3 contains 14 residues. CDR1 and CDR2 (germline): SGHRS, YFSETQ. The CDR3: CASSPGTITDTQYF. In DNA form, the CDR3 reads TGCGCCAGCAGCCCTGGGACAATCACAGATACGCAGTATTTT.

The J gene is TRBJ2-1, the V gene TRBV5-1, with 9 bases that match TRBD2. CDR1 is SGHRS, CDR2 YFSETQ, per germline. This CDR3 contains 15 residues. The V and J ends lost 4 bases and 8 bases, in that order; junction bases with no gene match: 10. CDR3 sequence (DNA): TGCGCCAGCAGCAGACAGGGACTAGCTACCGATGAGCAGTTCTTC. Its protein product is CASSRQGLATDEQFF.

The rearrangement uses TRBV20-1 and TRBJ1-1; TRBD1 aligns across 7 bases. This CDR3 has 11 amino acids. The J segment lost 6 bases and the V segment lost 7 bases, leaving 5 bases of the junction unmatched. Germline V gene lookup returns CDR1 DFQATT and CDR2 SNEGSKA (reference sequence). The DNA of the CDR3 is TGCAGTGTTAGGGGACAGCCTGAAGCTTTCTTT. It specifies CSVRGQPEAFF.

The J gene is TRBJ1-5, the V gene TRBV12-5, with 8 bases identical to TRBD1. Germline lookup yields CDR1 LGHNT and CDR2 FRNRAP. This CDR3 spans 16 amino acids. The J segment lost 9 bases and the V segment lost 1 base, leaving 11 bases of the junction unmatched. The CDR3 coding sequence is TGTGCTAGTGGTTTGGGTGGACAGGGTCCCACCTGGCCCCAGCATTTT. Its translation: CASGLGGQGPTWPQHF.

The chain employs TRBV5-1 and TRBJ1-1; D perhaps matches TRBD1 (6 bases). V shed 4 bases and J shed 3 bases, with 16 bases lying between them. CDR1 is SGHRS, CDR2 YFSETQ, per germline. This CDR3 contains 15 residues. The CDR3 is CASSPLQGGDTEAFF. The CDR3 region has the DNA TGCGCCAGCAGCCCCCTACAGGGCGGAGACACTGAAGCTTTCTTT.

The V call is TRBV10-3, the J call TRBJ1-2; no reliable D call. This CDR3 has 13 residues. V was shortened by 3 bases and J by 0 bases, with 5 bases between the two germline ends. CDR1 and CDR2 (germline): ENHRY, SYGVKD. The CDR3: CAISDRPNYGYTF. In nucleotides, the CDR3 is TGTGCCATCAGTGACAGGCCTAACTATGGCTACACCTTC.

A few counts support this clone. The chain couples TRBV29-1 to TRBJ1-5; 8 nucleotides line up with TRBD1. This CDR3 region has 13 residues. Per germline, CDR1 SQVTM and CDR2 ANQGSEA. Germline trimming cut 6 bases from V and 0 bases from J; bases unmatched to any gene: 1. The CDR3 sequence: CSVQGGSNQPQHF. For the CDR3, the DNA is TGCAGCGTACAGGGGGGTAGCAATCAGCCCCAGCATTTT.

This chain's CDR3 is CATAFLQETQYF. For the CDR3, the DNA is TGTGCCACCGCGTTTCTGCAGGAGACCCAGTACTTC. This chain links TRBV2 with TRBJ2-5; D ambiguous. The CDR3 has 12 residues. The ends were cut back, 10 bases at V and 5 bases at J, with 14 bases in the middle. Per germline, CDR1 SNHLY and CDR2 FYNNEI.

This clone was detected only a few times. The CDR3 sequence is CASSEYPGVEETQYF. The CDR3 region has the DNA TGTGCCAGCAGTGAATACCCGGGAGTCGAAGAGACCCAGTACTTC. V usage is TRBV25-1 and J usage is TRBJ2-5; possible D gene TRBD2, 6 bases. Trimming cost V 0 bases and J 3 bases, with 11 bases left between them. CDR1 and CDR2 from the germline V gene are MGHDK and SYGVNS. The CDR3 spans 15 residues.

Written as DNA, the CDR3 is TGCGCCAGCAGCTTGGGGACCGGGACAGTTAGCTCCTACGAGCAGTACTTC. This gives the protein CASSLGTGTVSSYEQYF. V is TRBV5-1 and J is TRBJ2-7; 7 bases are a match to TRBD1. The V segment lost 0 bases and the J segment 0 bases; nucleotides outside the gene matches: 9. CDR1 is SGHRS and CDR2 is YFSETQ in the germline V gene. The CDR3 contains 17 residues.

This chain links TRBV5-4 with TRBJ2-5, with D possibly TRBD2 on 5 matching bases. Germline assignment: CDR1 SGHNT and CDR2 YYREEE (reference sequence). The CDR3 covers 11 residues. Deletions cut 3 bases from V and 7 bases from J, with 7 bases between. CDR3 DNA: TGTGCCAGCAGCTCAGGAGGGACCCAGTACTTC. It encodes CASSSGGTQYF.

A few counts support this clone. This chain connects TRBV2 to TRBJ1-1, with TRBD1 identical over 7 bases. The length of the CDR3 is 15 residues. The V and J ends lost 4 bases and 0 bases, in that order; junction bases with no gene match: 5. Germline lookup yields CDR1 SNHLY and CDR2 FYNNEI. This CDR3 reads CASSVGQSMNTEAFF. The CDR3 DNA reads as TGTGCCAGCAGTGTGGGACAGTCGATGAACACTGAAGCTTTCTTT.

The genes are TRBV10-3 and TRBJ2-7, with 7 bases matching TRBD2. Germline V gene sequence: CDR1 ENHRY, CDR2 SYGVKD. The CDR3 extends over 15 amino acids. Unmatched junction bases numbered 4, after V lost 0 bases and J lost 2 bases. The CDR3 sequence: CAISESAGVPYEQYF. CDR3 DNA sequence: TGTGCCATCAGTGAGTCGGCGGGAGTCCCCTACGAGCAGTACTTC.

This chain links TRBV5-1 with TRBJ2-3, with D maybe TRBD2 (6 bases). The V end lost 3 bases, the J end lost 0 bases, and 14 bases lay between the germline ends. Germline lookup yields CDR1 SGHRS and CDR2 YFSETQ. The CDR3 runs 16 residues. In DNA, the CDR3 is TGCGCCAGCAGCTCCGTTCTAGCGTCTAGCACAGATACGCAGTATTTT. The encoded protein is CASSSVLASSTDTQYF.

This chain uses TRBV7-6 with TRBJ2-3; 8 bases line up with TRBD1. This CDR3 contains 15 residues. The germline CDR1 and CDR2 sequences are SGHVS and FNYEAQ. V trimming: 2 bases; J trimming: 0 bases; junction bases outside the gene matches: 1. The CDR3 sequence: CASSLRDRSTDTQYF. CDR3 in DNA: TGTGCCAGCAGCTTACGGGACAGGAGCACAGATACGCAGTATTTT.

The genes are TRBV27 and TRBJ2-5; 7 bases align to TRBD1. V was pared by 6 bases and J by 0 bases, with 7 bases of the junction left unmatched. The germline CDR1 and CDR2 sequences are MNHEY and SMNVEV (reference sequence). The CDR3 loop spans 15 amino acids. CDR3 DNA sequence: TGTGCCAGCAGCAGCCTCGGGACAGACCAAGAGACCCAGTACTTC. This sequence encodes CASSSLGTDQETQYF.

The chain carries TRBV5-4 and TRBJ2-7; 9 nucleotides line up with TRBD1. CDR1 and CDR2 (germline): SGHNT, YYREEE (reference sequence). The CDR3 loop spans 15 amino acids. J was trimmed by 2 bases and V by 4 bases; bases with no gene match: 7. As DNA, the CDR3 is TGTGCCAGCAGCCCCGGGACAGGGCCGACCTACGAGCAGTACTTC. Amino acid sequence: CASSPGTGPTYEQYF.

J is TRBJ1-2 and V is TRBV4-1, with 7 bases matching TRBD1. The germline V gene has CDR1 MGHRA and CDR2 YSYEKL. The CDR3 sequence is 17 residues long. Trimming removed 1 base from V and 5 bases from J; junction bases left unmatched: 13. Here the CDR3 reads CASSQGWGRDRPYGYTF. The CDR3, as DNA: TGCGCCAGCAGCCAAGGTTGGGGACGGGACAGACCATATGGCTACACCTTC.

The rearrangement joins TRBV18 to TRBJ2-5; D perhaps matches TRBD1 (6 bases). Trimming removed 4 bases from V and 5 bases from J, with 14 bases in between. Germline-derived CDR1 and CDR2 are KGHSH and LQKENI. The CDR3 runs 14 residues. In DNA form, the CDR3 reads TGTGCCAGCTCACGGGGGACAAGGGAGGAGACCCAGTACTTC. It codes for CASSRGTREETQYF.

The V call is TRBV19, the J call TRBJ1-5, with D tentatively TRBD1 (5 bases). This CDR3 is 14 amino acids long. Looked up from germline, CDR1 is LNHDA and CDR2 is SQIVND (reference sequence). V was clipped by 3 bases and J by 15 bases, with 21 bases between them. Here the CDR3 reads CASSMKETEGTRHF. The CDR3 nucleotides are TGTGCCAGTAGTATGAAAGAGACAGAGGGAACCCGGCATTTT.

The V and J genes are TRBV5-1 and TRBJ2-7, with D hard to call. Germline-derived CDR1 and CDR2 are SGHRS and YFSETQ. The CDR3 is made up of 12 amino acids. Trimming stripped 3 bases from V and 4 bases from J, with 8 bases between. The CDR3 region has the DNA TGCGCCAGCAGCTCTTTAGGGTACGAGCAGTACTTC. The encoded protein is CASSSLGYEQYF.

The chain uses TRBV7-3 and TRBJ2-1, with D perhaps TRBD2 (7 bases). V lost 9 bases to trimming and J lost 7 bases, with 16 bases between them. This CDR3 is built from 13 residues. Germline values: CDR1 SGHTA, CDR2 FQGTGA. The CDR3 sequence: CASRGGVGNEQFF. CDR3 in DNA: TGTGCCAGTAGGGGGGGAGTTGGTAATGAGCAGTTCTTC.

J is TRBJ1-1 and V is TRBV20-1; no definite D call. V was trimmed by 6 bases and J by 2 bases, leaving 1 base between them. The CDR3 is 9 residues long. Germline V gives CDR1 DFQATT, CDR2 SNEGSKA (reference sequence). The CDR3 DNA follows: TGCAGTGCAAACACTGAAGCTTTCTTT. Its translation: CSANTEAFF.

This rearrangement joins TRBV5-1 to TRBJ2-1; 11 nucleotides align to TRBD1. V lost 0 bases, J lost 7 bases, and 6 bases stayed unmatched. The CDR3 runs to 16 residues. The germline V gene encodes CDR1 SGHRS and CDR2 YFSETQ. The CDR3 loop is CASSLAGTGGQNEQFF. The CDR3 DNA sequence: TGCGCCAGCAGCTTGGCCGGGACAGGGGGGCAAAATGAGCAGTTCTTC.